These T cell receptor beta chains were read from a single sample in a study of blood T cell repertoires in COVID-19. Generated by immunoSEQ multiplex PCR, the TCRdb table keeps only in-frame clones and is missing some. The sample has approximately 150,000 clones; roughly 89% are singletons. The sample was peripheral blood. The source is a woman between 45 and 65 years old with acute or convalescent COVID-19. The CDR3 runs from the conserved cysteine through the conserved F or W. D genes are given only for firm matches. Where a row states a size, it is once, few, many or the class of an expanded clone; other rows omit it.

V	size	D	J	DNA	CDR3
TRBV6-5	NA	TRBD1	TRBJ1-2	TGTGCCAGCAGCGGCACAGGGGCCGGCTACACCTTC	CASSGTGAGYTF
TRBV12-5	NA	NA	TRBJ2-3	TGTGCTAGTTCGGGACTCACGGAAGGTCCGCAGTATTTT	CASSGLTEGPQYF
TRBV5-4	NA	TRBD2	TRBJ2-7	TGTGCCAGCAGGGGGGAACTAGCGATCCACGAGCAGTACTTC	CASRGELAIHEQYF
TRBV29-1	NA	NA	TRBJ2-7	TGCAGCGTCCGGAGGGACCCCTACGAGCAATACTTC	CSVRRDPYEQYF
TRBV7-2	NA	NA	TRBJ1-1	TGTGCCAGCAGCTTCCAGGCCGTTATGAACACTGAAGCTTTCTTT	CASSFQAVMNTEAFF
TRBV6-5	NA	NA	TRBJ2-2	TGTGCCAGCAGTTACTCGCGGACAGTAACCGGGGAGCTGTTTTTT	CASSYSRTVTGELFF
TRBV7-9	NA	NA	TRBJ1-1	TGTGCCAGTAGGGGCCGGGTGAACACTGAAGCTTTCTTT	CASRGRVNTEAFF
TRBV2	NA	NA	TRBJ1-2	TGTGCCAGCAGTCCACAGCTTACCTATGGCTACACCTTC	CASSPQLTYGYTF
TRBV18	once	TRBD2	TRBJ2-3	TGTGCCAGCTCACCTCTGGGGGGGTCGACAGATACGCAGTATTTT	CASSPLGGSTDTQYF
TRBV7-9	NA	TRBD1	TRBJ1-4	TGTGCCAGCAGCCATGGGATTTCGGGACAGGGCTTTGAAAAACTGTTTTTT	CASSHGISGQGFEKLFF
TRBV2	NA	NA	TRBJ2-3	TGTGCCAGCAGTGTGGCCCTAGAGACGGATACGCAGTATTTT	CASSVALETDTQYF
TRBV7-8	NA	TRBD1	TRBJ1-1	TGTGCCAGCAGCCTAGGGACAGACACTGAAGCTTTCTTT	CASSLGTDTEAFF
TRBV2	few	TRBD1	TRBJ1-2	TGTGCCAGCACCAGTCTCGGACAGGGACCGAGCTACACCTTC	CASTSLGQGPSYTF
TRBV7-9	NA	NA	TRBJ2-7	TGTGCCAGCAGTCTCGGTCCCGGCGAGCAGTACTTC	CASSLGPGEQYF
TRBV4-2	NA	TRBD2	TRBJ2-3	TGTGCCAGCAGCCAGGAGGCTAGCGGTCACCTCGGGAGCGGGGGGGCAGATACGCAGTATTTT	CASSQEASGHLGSGGADTQYF
TRBV2	once	TRBD1	TRBJ2-5	TGTGCCAGCACCAGGGACAGGTTACAAGAGACCCAGTACTTC	CASTRDRLQETQYF